The 26 T cell receptor beta chains reported below all come from one sample, sequenced in a study of identical twins. TCRdb used MiXCR to reprocess the 5' RACE reads, holding one entry per CDR3 protein. The sample lists roughly 710,000 distinct CDR3 sequences, around 6% seen once, with about 1.8% in the top ten. What was sequenced was naive T cells sorted from blood. The receptors originated from a young man in good health.

This CDR3 is CATSRGRQGRTYEQYF. The CDR3 DNA reads as TGTGCCACCAGCAGAGGAAGACAGGGCCGCACCTACGAGCAGTACTTC. The chain combines TRBV15 with TRBJ2-7; TRBD1 matches 7 bases. Losses at the gene ends were 1 base for V and 2 bases for J; bases not matched to a gene: 8. CDR3 length equals 16 residues. Germline loops: CDR1 LNHNV, CDR2 YYDKDF (reference sequence).

This clonotype appeared many times. The rearrangement uses TRBV12-3 or TRBV12-4 and TRBJ2-6; D not certain. Deletions cut 5 bases from V and 4 bases from J, with 0 bases between. CDR3 length: 11 amino acids. The DNA of the CDR3 is TGTGCCAGCAGTGGGGCCAACGTCCTGACTTTC. This translates into CASSGANVLTF.

This clonotype was seen only a few times. The chain is built from TRBV10-3 and TRBJ2-7; 7 positions match TRBD2. The CDR3 is 14 amino acids. The J segment lost 6 bases and the V segment lost 11 bases, leaving 16 bases of the junction unmatched. Germline CDR1 is ENHRY and CDR2 is SYGVKD. CDR3 amino acids: CAVGRGGLSVEQYV. The CDR3 nucleotides are TGTGCCGTGGGACGGGGAGGGCTATCTGTCGAGCAGTACGTC.

This clonotype was recorded many times. CDR3 residues: CASIRGRHGELFF. In nucleotides, the CDR3 is TGTGCCAGCATCAGGGGGCGACACGGGGAGCTGTTTTTT. The chain employs TRBV7-2 and TRBJ2-2; TRBD1 agrees at 8 bases. Trimming cost V 7 bases and J 7 bases; bases outside gene matches: 5. Germline V CDR1 and CDR2: SGHTA, FQGNSA. CDR3 length equals 13 residues.

This clonotype showed up many times. The rearrangement uses TRBV5-1 and TRBJ2-5, with 9 bases lining up with TRBD2. Germline V CDR1 and CDR2: SGHRS, YFSETQ. This CDR3 region has 15 residues. With 5 bases clipped from V and 2 bases from J, the junction kept 7 bases outside the gene matches. CDR3 nucleotides: TGCGCCAGCAGTATCGGGACTAGCTATCAAGAGACCCAGTACTTC. Its translation: CASSIGTSYQETQYF. Variable domain in full (rest from reference TRBV5-1 and TRBJ2-5): KAGVTQTPRYLIKTRGQQVTLSCSPISGHRSVSWYQQTPGQGLQFLFEYFSETQRNKGNFPGRFSGRQFSNSRSEMNVSTLELGDSALYLCASSIGTSYQETQYFGPGTRLLVL.

The CDR3 loop is CASSLGAMVAGSGKNIQYF. The CDR3 region has the DNA TGTGCCAGCAGCTTAGGGGCAATGGTAGCGGGTTCGGGCAAAAACATTCAGTACTTC. The chain combines TRBV11-2 with TRBJ2-4; TRBD2 agrees at 7 bases. This CDR3 contains 19 residues. J lost 3 bases, V lost 1 base, and 15 bases had no gene match. Germline CDR1 is SGHAT and CDR2 is FQNNGV. The full variable domain, its missing parts supplied by reference TRBV11-2 and TRBJ2-4, is EAGVAQSPRYKIIEKRQSVAFWCNPISGHATLYWYQQILGQGPKLLIQFQNNGVVDDSQLPKDRFSAERLKGVDSTLKIQPAKLEDSAVYLCASSLGAMVAGSGKNIQYFGAGTRLSVL.

This chain joins TRBV7-6 and TRBJ2-2; D tentatively reads TRBD1 or TRBD2 (5 bases each). Per the germline V gene, CDR1 is SGHVS and CDR2 is FNYEAQ. The germline V and J ends were trimmed by 1 base and 0 bases, with 15 bases remaining between them. The CDR3 covers 18 residues. The CDR3 loop reads CASSLVFRGRTNTGELFF. DNA of the CDR3: TGTGCCAGCAGCTTAGTATTTCGGGGCAGGACGAACACCGGGGAGCTGTTTTTT.

This clonotype was seen more than once but under ten times. The chain uses TRBV12-3 or TRBV12-4 and TRBJ2-2; 8 bases agree with TRBD2. This CDR3 has 16 residues. Trimming at V came to 2 bases and at J to 5 bases, leaving 7 bases not matched to a gene. CDR3 bases: TGTGCCAGCAGTTTAACACTAGCGGTCCGAACCGGGGAGCTGTTTTTT. Its translation: CASSLTLAVRTGELFF.

In its sample, this clonotype was seen a few times. The V gene is TRBV11-2, the J gene TRBJ1-5; D not resolved. The germline CDR1 and CDR2 sequences are SGHAT and FQNNGV. V lost 2 bases to trimming and J lost 3 bases, with 11 bases between them. The CDR3 sequence is 15 residues long. The CDR3, as DNA: TGTGCCAGCAGCTTACATCAAGGGATCAATCAGCCCCAGCATTTT. Translating it yields CASSLHQGINQPQHF.

The rearrangement links TRBV28 to TRBJ2-7, with TRBD1 identical over 7 bases. The CDR3 runs to 14 residues. The ends lost 6 bases at V and 2 bases at J; junction bases unmatched: 7. Germline CDR1 reads MDHEN; CDR2 reads SYDVKM. CDR3 region: CASRTAGTAYEQYF. The CDR3 bases are TGTGCCAGCAGGACCGCCGGGACAGCCTACGAGCAGTACTTC.

This clonotype was detected a few times. This chain uses TRBV10-3 with TRBJ1-5; no definite D call. V was cut by 10 bases and J by 6 bases, with 16 bases left in between. Germline loops: CDR1 ENHRY, CDR2 SYGVKD. There are 13 residues in the CDR3. The DNA for the CDR3 is TGTGCCAGCAGACCCGGCGGGTCTCAGCCCCAGCATTTT. Translated, it gives CASRPGGSQPQHF.

At least ten counts were recorded for this clonotype. The genes are TRBV12-3 or TRBV12-4 and TRBJ2-7; 9 nucleotides match TRBD1. This CDR3 contains 14 residues. V was clipped by 6 bases and J by 5 bases; unmatched bases: 8. CDR3 loop: CASRPGTGKDEQYF. The CDR3, as DNA: TGTGCCAGCAGACCCGGGACAGGGAAGGACGAGCAGTACTTC.

The chain carries TRBV5-1 and TRBJ2-1; D is unclear. V was trimmed by 1 base and J by 0 bases, leaving 11 bases between them. Germline V gives CDR1 SGHRS, CDR2 YFSETQ. The CDR3 runs to 16 residues. The CDR3 DNA is TGCGCCAGCAGCTTGTTCGTGACCAGCTCCTACAATGAGCAGTTCTTC. Translation: CASSLFVTSSYNEQFF.

This clonotype was picked up many times. The rearrangement joins TRBV7-2 to TRBJ2-2; no definite D call. The V end was cut by 4 bases, the J end by 8 bases, with 11 bases between. The CDR3 runs 13 residues. The V gene's germline CDR1 is SGHTA and CDR2 FQGNSA. For the CDR3, the DNA is TGTGCCAGCAGCTCCAACCCGTCGGGGGAGCTGTTTTTT. Its translation: CASSSNPSGELFF.

This clonotype was found many times. This chain connects TRBV15 to TRBJ2-5, with 8 bases lining up with TRBD2. The germline gives CDR1 LNHNV, CDR2 YYDKDF (reference sequence). The CDR3 consists of 16 residues. The J segment lost 5 bases and the V segment lost 3 bases, leaving 11 bases of the junction unmatched. CDR3 coding DNA: TGTGCCACCAGCAGCCCTGGGACTAGTCGTCCCGAGACCCAGTACTTC. This encodes CATSSPGTSRPETQYF.

Ten or more counts support this clonotype. The chain combines TRBV5-6 with TRBJ2-1, with no clear D. Germline V gene data show CDR1 as SGHDT and CDR2 as YYEEEE. Trimming removed 2 bases from V and 3 bases from J, with 3 bases in between. The CDR3 runs to 12 residues. This chain's CDR3 is CASSFIYNEQFF. The CDR3 DNA reads TGTGCCAGCAGCTTTATCTACAATGAGCAGTTCTTC.

This clonotype appeared a few times. The CDR3: CSASGSPNTGELFF. DNA for the CDR3: TGCAGTGCTAGCGGGAGCCCGAACACCGGGGAGCTGTTTTTT. The chain uses TRBV20-1 and TRBJ2-2; D may be TRBD2 (6 bases). The CDR3 totals 14 residues. Trimming took 3 bases from V and 0 from J, leaving 8 bases between them. CDR1 and CDR2 from the germline V gene are DFQATT and SNEGSKA (reference sequence).

The chain combines TRBV6-1 with TRBJ2-3; weak D call: TRBD2 (7 bases). This CDR3 is 15 amino acids long. With 6 bases removed from V and 3 bases from J, the gap between germline ends came to 16 bases. Germline V gene sequence: CDR1 MNHNS, CDR2 SASEGT. The CDR3 sequence: CASRGGGVGTDTQYF. The CDR3 coding sequence is TGTGCCAGCAGGGGAGGGGGAGTGGGGACAGATACGCAGTATTTT.

This clonotype was counted ten times or more. The V gene is TRBV12-3 or TRBV12-4, the J gene TRBJ1-5; D unclear. The length of the CDR3 is 13 residues. Trimming left V 6 bases short and J 0 bases short, with 6 bases between. CDR3: CASRENSNQPQHF. In nucleotides, the CDR3 is TGTGCCAGCAGGGAGAATAGCAATCAGCCCCAGCATTTT.

The J gene is TRBJ2-4, the V gene TRBV11-3; 9 bases line up with TRBD2. V lost 1 base to trimming and J lost 0 bases; unmatched junction nucleotides: 4. This CDR3 spans 17 amino acids. Looked up from germline, CDR1 is SGHNT and CDR2 is YENEEA. The CDR3, as DNA: TGTGCCAGCAGCTTAGCCCCACTAGCGGGAGCCAAAAACATTCAGTACTTC. As protein: CASSLAPLAGAKNIQYF. Using reference TRBV11-3 and TRBJ2-4 for the parts outside the CDR3, the full variable domain is EAGVVQSPRYKIIEKKQPVAFWCNPISGHNTLYWYLQNLGQGPELLIRYENEEAVDDSQLPKDRFSAERLKGVDSTLKIQPAELGDSAVYLCASSLAPLAGAKNIQYFGAGTRLSVL.

This clonotype was counted ten times or more. The chain recombines TRBV20-1 with TRBJ2-7; D is undetermined. Trimming removed 5 bases from V and 6 bases from J, with 20 bases in between. The CDR3 totals 14 residues. CDR1 is DFQATT and CDR2 is SNEGSKA in the germline V gene (reference sequence). In DNA, the CDR3 is TGCAGTGCTCTGTCTACGGACCAACCCTCCGAGCAGTACGTC. It codes for CSALSTDQPSEQYV.

Note on this clonotype: With a much larger clone just one base away, this may be a read error. J is TRBJ2-3 and V is TRBV29-1; 7 bases are shared with TRBD2. The CDR3 contains 12 residues. Germline loops: CDR1 SQVTM, CDR2 ANQGSEA. DNA for the CDR3: TGCGGCGTGGATGCGGGAGCAGATACGCAGTATTTT. Translation gives CGVDAGADTQYF.

This clonotype was found many times. The chain couples TRBV18 to TRBJ2-3; no clear D. V was trimmed by 5 bases and J by 1 base, leaving 7 bases between them. This CDR3 has 13 residues. Germline CDR1 and CDR2: KGHSH and LQKENI. The CDR3 sequence is CASSSSGTDTQYF. CDR3 DNA sequence: TGTGCCAGCTCAAGCAGCGGCACAGATACGCAGTATTTT.

In this sample, this clonotype turned up a few times. The chain is built from TRBV5-1 and TRBJ2-2, with 9 bases fitting TRBD1. The CDR3 is 17 residues long. J gave up 1 base and V 2 bases, and 6 bases lay outside the gene matches. Germline CDR1 and CDR2: SGHRS and YFSETQ. The CDR3 region has the DNA TGCGCCAGCAGCTTATCCGGGACAGGGTTGAACACCGGGGAGCTGTTTTTT. Translating gives CASSLSGTGLNTGELFF.

Turning to this clonotype: One base away lies a much larger clone, so this may be a sequencing read error. The V and J genes are TRBV2 and TRBJ2-3, with 8 bases matching TRBD1. CDR3 size: 15 residues. Germline lookup yields CDR1 SNHLY and CDR2 FYNNEI. The V and J ends lost 6 bases and 0 bases, in that order; junction bases with no gene match: 5. CDR3 loop: CASRSRQGSTDTQYF. Here the CDR3 DNA reads TGTGCCAGCAGATCAAGACAGGGGAGCACAGATACGCAGTATTTT.

This clonotype came up many times. The chain carries TRBV20-1 and TRBJ2-4; the match to TRBD2 covers 8 bases. Looked up from germline, CDR1 is DFQATT and CDR2 is SNEGSKA (reference sequence). V was pared by 0 bases and J by 0 bases, with 4 bases of the junction left unmatched. The length of the CDR3 is 16 residues. The DNA of the CDR3 is TGCAGTGCTAGAGATCGACTAGCGCAAGCCAAAAACATTCAGTACTTC. It specifies CSARDRLAQAKNIQYF.